One and the same sample provided the 22 T cell receptor beta chains below, sequenced in a study of cytomegalovirus exposure and HLA in healthy donors. The PCR employed 60 Vbeta primers together with 13 Jbeta primers. Produced via immunoSEQ multiplex PCR; TCRdb's table is partial and in-frame only. The table has tens of thousands of clones, approximately 70% seen once. Sequencing used PBMCs. These receptors originate from a man in his thirties or forties in good health and CMV-seronegative.

The rearrangement joins TRBV5-1 to TRBJ1-3; D is possibly TRBD1 (6 bases). CDR3 size: 16 residues. V was trimmed by 0 bases and J by 0 bases, leaving 10 bases between them. Germline loops: CDR1 SGHRS, CDR2 YFSETQ. CDR3 nucleotides: TGCGCCAGCAGCTTGGGGTACAGGGCCTCTGGAAACACCATATATTTT. Its protein is CASSLGYRASGNTIYF. Looking up the rest from reference TRBV5-1 and TRBJ1-3 gives the full variable domain: KAGVTQTPRYLIKTRGQQVTLSCSPISGHRSVSWYQQTPGQGLQFLFEYFSETQRNKGNFPGRFSGRQFSNSRSEMNVSTLELGDSALYLCASSLGYRASGNTIYFGEGSWLTVV.

The chain employs TRBV19 and TRBJ2-3; D is possibly TRBD2 (5 bases). Germline V gene lookup returns CDR1 LNHDA and CDR2 SQIVND (reference sequence). V was cut by 7 bases and J by 3 bases, with 14 bases left in between. The CDR3 runs to 14 residues. CDR3 coding DNA: TGTGCCAGTACCCTAGCCGTAGGGACAGATACGCAGTATTTT. Translation gives CASTLAVGTDTQYF. The entire variable domain, with the rest obtained from reference TRBV19 and TRBJ2-3, is as follows: DGGITQSPKYLFRKEGQNVTLSCEQNLNHDAMYWYRQDPGQGLRLIYYSQIVNDFQKGDIAEGYSVSREKKESFPLTVTSAQKNPTAFYLCASTLAVGTDTQYFGPGTRLTVL.

The chain links TRBV29-1 to TRBJ2-7; D is perhaps TRBD1 (6 bases). The CDR3 is 11 residues long. Germline loops: CDR1 SQVTM, CDR2 ANQGSEA. The V end was cut by 1 base, the J end by 6 bases, with 7 bases between. CDR3 residues: CSVEGGREQYF. The CDR3 DNA reads as TGCAGCGTTGAAGGGGGGCGCGAGCAGTACTTC.

This clone came up once. The chain links TRBV19 to TRBJ2-1; TRBD1 matches at 9 bases. Germline V gene sequence: CDR1 LNHDA, CDR2 SQIVND (reference sequence). This CDR3 spans 15 amino acids. V shed 5 bases, J shed 3 bases, and the junction held 5 bases outside the gene matches. CDR3 bases: TGTGCCAGTAGTCTCCGGGACAGGGTCTACAATGAGCAGTTCTTC. It codes for CASSLRDRVYNEQFF.

The chain employs TRBV6-1 and TRBJ1-5; perhaps TRBD1 as D (5 bases). The CDR3 runs to 15 residues. V lost 4 bases, J lost 5 bases, and 15 bases lay in between. The germline V gene encodes CDR1 MNHNS and CDR2 SASEGT. CDR3 sequence reads: CASSARREGYQPQHF. The CDR3 DNA reads as TGTGCCAGCAGTGCCCGCAGGGAAGGCTATCAGCCCCAGCATTTT.

The gene calls are TRBV5-1 and TRBJ2-1, with D tentatively TRBD2 (6 bases). Germline CDR1 SGHRS, CDR2 YFSETQ. The V and J ends lost 3 bases and 7 bases respectively, with 20 bases between them. The CDR3 sequence is 16 residues long. The CDR3 reads CASSWPQWEAGNEQFF. The CDR3 DNA follows: TGCGCCAGCAGCTGGCCCCAGTGGGAGGCGGGGAATGAGCAGTTCTTC.

The sample holds a few counts of this clone. The gene calls are TRBV7-6 and TRBJ2-2; 9 positions match TRBD1. CDR3 size: 19 residues. Trimming at V came to 5 bases and at J to 0 bases, leaving 13 bases not matched to a gene. CDR1 and CDR2 from the germline V gene are SGHVS and FNYEAQ. The CDR3 sequence: CASSLSTGTGSTNTGELFF. DNA of the CDR3: TGTGCCAGCAGCCTTTCGACCGGGACAGGGTCGACGAACACCGGGGAGCTGTTTTTT.

The rearrangement uses TRBV9 and TRBJ2-7; TRBD2 agrees at 10 bases. The CDR3 covers 16 residues. The V segment lost 1 base and the J segment 3 bases; nucleotides outside the gene matches: 7. In germline, CDR1 is SGDLS, CDR2 YYNGEE. The CDR3 coding sequence is TGTGCCAGCAGCGTACCCCTAGCGGGAGTCGGCTACGAGCAGTACTTC. It specifies CASSVPLAGVGYEQYF.

This clone was seen more than once but under ten times. The chain links TRBV25-1 to TRBJ1-1, with D uncertain. This CDR3 contains 10 residues. Deletions cut 7 bases from V and 5 bases from J, with 5 bases between. The germline CDR1 and CDR2 sequences are MGHDK and SYGVNS. The CDR3 region has the DNA TGTGCCAGCACGGGGACTGAAGCTTTCTTT. It translates to CASTGTEAFF.

This clone was picked up one time. The chain links TRBV7-6 to TRBJ2-5; perhaps TRBD1 as D (5 bases). CDR3 length equals 15 residues. Trimming pared 5 bases from V and 1 base from J, leaving 14 bases between. CDR1 and CDR2 from the germline V gene are SGHVS and FNYEAQ. The CDR3, as DNA: TGTGCCAGCAGCCGGACATTAGAACGCCAAGAGACCCAGTACTTC. It yields the protein CASSRTLERQETQYF.

The rearrangement uses TRBV5-4 and TRBJ2-2; the match to TRBD2 covers 7 bases. CDR1 is SGHNT and CDR2 is YYREEE in the germline V gene (reference sequence). Losses at the gene ends were 1 base for V and 6 bases for J; bases not matched to a gene: 6. CDR3 length equals 15 residues. Written as DNA, the CDR3 is TGTGCCAGCAGCTTGCCGGGAGGAGCGTCCGGGGAGCTGTTTTTT. Protein: CASSLPGGASGELFF. Full variable domain (remainder filled in from reference TRBV5-4 and TRBJ2-2): ETGVTQSPTHLIKTRGQQVTLRCSSQSGHNTVSWYQQALGQGPQFIFQYYREEENGRGNFPPRFSGLQFPNYSSELNVNALELDDSALYLCASSLPGGASGELFFGEGSRLTVL.

The chain links TRBV6-5 to TRBJ2-2, with D hard to call. Germline loops: CDR1 MNHEY, CDR2 SVGAGI. The CDR3 consists of 12 residues. CDR3 sequence reads: CASSANTGELFF. CDR3 coding DNA: TGTGCATCGTCCGCGAACACCGGGGAGCTGTTTTTT.

The rearrangement uses TRBV6-6 and TRBJ1-2; D remains ambiguous. The CDR3 has 12 residues. Trimming removed 0 bases from V and 13 bases from J, with 12 bases in between. In germline, CDR1 is MNHNY, CDR2 SVGAGI (reference sequence). CDR3 in amino acids: CASSYSNSLITF. The CDR3 DNA reads as TGTGCCAGCAGTTACTCGAACAGCCTGATCACCTTC.

CDR3: CASSLRQGLAFF. DNA of the CDR3: TGTGCCAGCAGCTTGCGGCAGGGGTTAGCTTTCTTT. The gene calls are TRBV5-6 and TRBJ1-1, with D perhaps TRBD1 (6 bases). Germline V CDR1 and CDR2: SGHDT, YYEEEE. This CDR3 is 12 amino acids long. V lost 1 base to trimming and J lost 10 bases, with 11 bases between them. Based on the CDR3 plus reference TRBV5-6 and TRBJ1-1, the full variable domain is DAGVTQSPTHLIKTRGQQVTLRCSPKSGHDTVSWYQQALGQGPQFIFQYYEEEERQRGNFPDRFSGHQFPNYSSELNVNALLLGDSALYLCASSLRQGLAFFGQGTRLTVV.

The chain uses TRBV4-2 and TRBJ2-1; TRBD2 is a possible D gene (6 bases). Germline assignment: CDR1 LGHNA and CDR2 YNFKEQ. The CDR3 is 14 residues long. V was pared by 4 bases and J by 5 bases, with 12 bases between. CDR3 in DNA: TGTGCCAGCAGCCGCTTGGGCGGGGACAATGAGCAGTTCTTC. Its translation: CASSRLGGDNEQFF.

This chain connects TRBV11-3 to TRBJ1-1; 8 positions agree with TRBD1. J lost 3 bases, V lost 2 bases, and 2 bases had no gene match. The length of the CDR3 is 14 residues. Germline CDR1 SGHNT, CDR2 YENEEA. The CDR3 region has the DNA TGTGCCAGCAGCTTAAGCAGGGGGCACACTGAAGCTTTCTTT. This sequence encodes CASSLSRGHTEAFF.

This rearrangement joins TRBV6-4 to TRBJ2-3; 13 positions match TRBD2. The CDR3 runs 15 residues. The V gene's germline CDR1 is MRHNA and CDR2 SNTAGT. V lost 6 bases to trimming and J lost 0 bases; unmatched junction nucleotides: 0. This chain's CDR3 is CASRGLAGSTDTQYF. The CDR3 coding sequence is TGTGCCAGCAGGGGACTAGCGGGAAGCACAGATACGCAGTATTTT.

This clone was counted only a few times. CDR3 bases: TGTGCCAGCAGCCGAACTCAAGGAGGCCGCTCCTACAATGAGCAGTTCTTC. As protein: CASSRTQGGRSYNEQFF. The V gene is TRBV5-4, the J gene TRBJ2-1, with a weak D call TRBD2 (5 bases). Germline assignment: CDR1 SGHNT and CDR2 YYREEE (reference sequence). V lost 4 bases and J lost 0, with 17 bases in between. The CDR3 is 17 amino acids. Variable domain in full (rest from reference TRBV5-4 and TRBJ2-1): ETGVTQSPTHLIKTRGQQVTLRCSSQSGHNTVSWYQQALGQGPQFIFQYYREEENGRGNFPPRFSGLQFPNYSSELNVNALELDDSALYLCASSRTQGGRSYNEQFFGPGTRLTVL.

The chain carries TRBV18 and TRBJ2-7; TRBD2 matches 11 bases. This CDR3 region has 14 residues. Germline V lookup: CDR1 KGHSH, CDR2 LQKENI. Trimming took 3 bases from V and 7 from J; bases not matched to a gene: 5. The chain's CDR3 is CASSPGLAEKEQYF. In DNA form, the CDR3 reads TGTGCCAGCTCACCGGGACTAGCGGAAAAGGAGCAGTACTTC.

Of note for this clone: The junction does not match germline at one end; this may be a read error. This chain links TRBV19 with TRBJ2-4; D may be TRBD1 (6 bases). The germline V gene encodes CDR1 LNHDA and CDR2 SQIVND (reference sequence). The CDR3 runs to 15 residues. The CDR3 nucleotides read TGTGCCAGTAGTATACAGGGAGTACAGGGAATCGTTTCGGTCTTC. Protein: CASSIQGVQGIVSVF.

The J gene is TRBJ1-1, the V gene TRBV18; D remains ambiguous. CDR1 and CDR2 from the germline V gene are KGHSH and LQKENI. V lost 0 bases and J lost 0, with 8 bases in between. The CDR3 totals 15 residues. The DNA for the CDR3 is TGTGCCAGCTCACCACCGGCCCGCATGAACACTGAAGCTTTCTTT. Encoded protein: CASSPPARMNTEAFF.

The J gene is TRBJ2-1, the V gene TRBV7-9, with 9 bases lining up with TRBD1. The length of the CDR3 is 16 residues. Germline loops: CDR1 SEHNR, CDR2 FQNEAQ (reference sequence). With V trimmed by 5 bases and J by 1 base, 6 bases remained unmatched. The CDR3 is CASSPKGQGSYNEQFF. The DNA for the CDR3 is TGTGCCAGCAGCCCAAAGGGACAGGGTTCCTACAATGAGCAGTTCTTC.